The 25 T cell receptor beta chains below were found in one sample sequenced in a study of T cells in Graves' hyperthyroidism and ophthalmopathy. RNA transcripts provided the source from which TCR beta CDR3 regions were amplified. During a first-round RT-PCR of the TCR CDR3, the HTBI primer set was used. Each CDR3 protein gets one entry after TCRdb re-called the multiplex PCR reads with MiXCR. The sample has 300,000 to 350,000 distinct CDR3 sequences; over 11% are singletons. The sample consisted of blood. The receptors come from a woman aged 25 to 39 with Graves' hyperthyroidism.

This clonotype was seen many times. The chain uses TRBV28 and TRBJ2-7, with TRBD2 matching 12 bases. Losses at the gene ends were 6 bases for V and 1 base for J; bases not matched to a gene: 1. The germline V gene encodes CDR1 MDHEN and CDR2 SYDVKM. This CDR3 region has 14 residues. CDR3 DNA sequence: TGTGCCAGCAGGACTAGCGGGAGTTCCTACGAGCAGTACTTC. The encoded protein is CASRTSGSSYEQYF.

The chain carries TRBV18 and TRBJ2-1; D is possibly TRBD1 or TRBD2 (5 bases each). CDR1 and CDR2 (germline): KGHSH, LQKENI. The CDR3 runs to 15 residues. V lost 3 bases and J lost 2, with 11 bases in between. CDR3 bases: TGTGCCAGCTCACCGGGACCCTTAACCTACAATGAGCAGTTCTTC. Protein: CASSPGPLTYNEQFF.

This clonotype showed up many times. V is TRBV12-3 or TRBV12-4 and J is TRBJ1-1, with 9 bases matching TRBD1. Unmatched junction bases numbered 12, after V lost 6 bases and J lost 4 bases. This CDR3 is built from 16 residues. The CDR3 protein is CASSRRRTGVGTEAFF. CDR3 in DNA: TGTGCCAGCAGCCGCCGACGGACAGGGGTCGGCACTGAAGCTTTCTTT.

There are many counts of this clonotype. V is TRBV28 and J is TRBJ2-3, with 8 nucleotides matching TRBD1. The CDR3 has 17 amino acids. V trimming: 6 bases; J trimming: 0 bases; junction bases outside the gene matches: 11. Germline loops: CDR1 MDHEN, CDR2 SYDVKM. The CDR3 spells CASRLRDRHFSTDTQYF. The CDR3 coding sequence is TGTGCCAGCAGGTTAAGGGACAGGCACTTTAGCACAGATACGCAGTATTTT. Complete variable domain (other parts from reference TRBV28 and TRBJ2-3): DVKVTQSSRYLVKRTGEKVFLECVQDMDHENMFWYRQDPGLGLRLIYFSYDVKMKEKGDIPEGYSVSREKKERFSLILESASTNQTSMYLCASRLRDRHFSTDTQYFGPGTRLTVL.

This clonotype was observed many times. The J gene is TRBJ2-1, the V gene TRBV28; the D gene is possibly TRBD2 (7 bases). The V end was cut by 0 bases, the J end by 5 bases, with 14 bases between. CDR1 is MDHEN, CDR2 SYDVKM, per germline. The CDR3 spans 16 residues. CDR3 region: CASSLWGGRYHNEQFF. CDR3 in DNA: TGTGCCAGCAGTTTATGGGGGGGGCGGTACCACAATGAGCAGTTCTTC.

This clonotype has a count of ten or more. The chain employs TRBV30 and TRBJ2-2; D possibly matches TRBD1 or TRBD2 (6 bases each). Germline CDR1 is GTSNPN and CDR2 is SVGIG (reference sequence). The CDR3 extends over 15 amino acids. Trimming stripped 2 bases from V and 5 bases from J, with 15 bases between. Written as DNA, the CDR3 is TGTGCCTGGAGTCACGGGGGCATTAGGACCGGGGAGCTGTTTTTT. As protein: CAWSHGGIRTGELFF.

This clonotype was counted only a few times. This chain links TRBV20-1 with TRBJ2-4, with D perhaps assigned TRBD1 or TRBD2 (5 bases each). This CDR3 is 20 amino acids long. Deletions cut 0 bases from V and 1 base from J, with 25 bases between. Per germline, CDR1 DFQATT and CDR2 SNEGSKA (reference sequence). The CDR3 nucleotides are TGCAGTGCTAGAGATCGGCCGGGACCGCTGGGTTCGTCGGCCAAAAACATTCAGTACTTC. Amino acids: CSARDRPGPLGSSAKNIQYF.

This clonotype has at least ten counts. CDR3 sequence reads: CASSFPAQPQHF. The CDR3 DNA follows: TGTGCCAGCAGTTTCCCGGCTCAGCCCCAGCATTTT. V usage is TRBV6-2 or TRBV6-3 and J usage is TRBJ1-5; D remains ambiguous. Between the trimmed V and J ends, which lost 4 bases and 6 bases, there was a span of 7 bases. Germline values: CDR1 MNHEY, CDR2 SVGEGT. This CDR3 region has 12 residues.

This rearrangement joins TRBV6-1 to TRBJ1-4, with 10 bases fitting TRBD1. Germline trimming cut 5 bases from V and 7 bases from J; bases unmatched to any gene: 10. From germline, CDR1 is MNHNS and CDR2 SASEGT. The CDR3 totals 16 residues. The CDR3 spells CASSSEPGQGPEKLFF. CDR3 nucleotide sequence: TGTGCCAGCAGTTCTGAGCCGGGACAGGGGCCTGAAAAACTGTTTTTT.

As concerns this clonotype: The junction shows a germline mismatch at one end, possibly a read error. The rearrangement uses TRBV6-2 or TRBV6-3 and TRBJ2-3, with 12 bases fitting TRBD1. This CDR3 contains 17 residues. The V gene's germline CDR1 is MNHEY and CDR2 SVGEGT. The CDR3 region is CASSPGQGALSTDTQYF. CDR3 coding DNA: TGTGCCAGCAGTCCGGGACAGGGGGCGTTGAGCACAGATACGCAATATTTT.

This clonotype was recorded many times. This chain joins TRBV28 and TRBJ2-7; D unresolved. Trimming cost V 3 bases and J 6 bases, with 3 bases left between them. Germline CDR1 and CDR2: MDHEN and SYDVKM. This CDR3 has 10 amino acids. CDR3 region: CASSFGEQYF. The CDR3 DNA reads TGTGCCAGCAGTTTCGGCGAGCAGTACTTC.

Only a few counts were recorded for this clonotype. CDR3 loop: CASSQAQGEQPQHF. The CDR3 nucleotides are TGCGCCAGCAGCCAAGCACAGGGGGAGCAGCCCCAGCATTTT. The chain couples TRBV4-1 to TRBJ1-5; TRBD1 matches 8 bases. V trimming: 1 base; J trimming: 7 bases; junction bases outside the gene matches: 3. The CDR3 length is 14 residues. Germline values: CDR1 MGHRA, CDR2 YSYEKL.

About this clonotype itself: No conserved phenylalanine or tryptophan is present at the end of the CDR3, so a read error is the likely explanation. The CDR3 DNA reads TGTGCCAGCGGCTTGGGAGGACTAGCGGCTTATGAGCAGTTCTTA. As protein: CASGLGGLAAYEQFL. The rearrangement links TRBV28 to TRBJ2-1; 10 bases map to TRBD2. Germline V CDR1 and CDR2: MDHEN, SYDVKM. V trimming: 8 bases; J trimming: 8 bases; junction bases outside the gene matches: 12. The CDR3 has 15 residues.

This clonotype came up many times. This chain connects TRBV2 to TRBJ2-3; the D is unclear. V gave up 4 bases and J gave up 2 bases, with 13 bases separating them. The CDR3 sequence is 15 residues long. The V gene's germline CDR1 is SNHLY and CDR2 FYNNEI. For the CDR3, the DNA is TGTGCCAGCAGTGGATCGGGTACGGTCACAGATACGCAGTATTTT. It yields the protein CASSGSGTVTDTQYF. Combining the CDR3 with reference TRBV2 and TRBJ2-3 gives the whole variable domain EPEVTQTPSHQVTQMGQEVILRCVPISNHLYFYWYRQILGQKVEFLVSFYNNEISEKSEIFDDQFSVERPDGSNFTLKIRSTKLEDSAMYFCASSGSGTVTDTQYFGPGTRLTVL.

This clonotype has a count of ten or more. The CDR3 sequence: CASSRLGEGTEAFF. CDR3 DNA sequence: TGTGCCAGCAGTAGGCTCGGAGAGGGCACTGAAGCTTTCTTT. The chain couples TRBV27 to TRBJ1-1; D unclear. With 5 bases removed from V and 4 bases from J, the gap between germline ends came to 14 bases. CDR1 and CDR2 from the germline V gene are MNHEY and SMNVEV (reference sequence). The CDR3 extends over 14 amino acids.

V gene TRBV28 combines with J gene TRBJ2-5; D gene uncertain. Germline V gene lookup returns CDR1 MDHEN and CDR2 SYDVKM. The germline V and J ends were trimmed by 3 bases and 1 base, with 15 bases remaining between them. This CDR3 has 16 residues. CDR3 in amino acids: CASSFSPDWTQETQYF. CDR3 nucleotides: TGTGCCAGCAGTTTTTCCCCAGACTGGACCCAAGAGACCCAGTACTTC.

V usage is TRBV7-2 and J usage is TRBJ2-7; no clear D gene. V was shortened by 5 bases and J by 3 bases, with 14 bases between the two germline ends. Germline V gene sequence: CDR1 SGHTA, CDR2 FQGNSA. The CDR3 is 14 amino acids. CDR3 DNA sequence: TGTGCCAGCAGCGCTGACCCCGGAAACTACGAGCAGTACTTC. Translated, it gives CASSADPGNYEQYF.

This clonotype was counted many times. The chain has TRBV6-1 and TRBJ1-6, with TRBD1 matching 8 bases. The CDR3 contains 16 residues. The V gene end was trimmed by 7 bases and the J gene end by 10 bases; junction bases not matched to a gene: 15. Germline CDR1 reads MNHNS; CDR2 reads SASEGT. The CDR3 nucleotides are TGTGCCAGCACTTCGCAGAGGGGACAGGCCGACTCACCCCTCCACTTT. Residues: CASTSQRGQADSPLHF.

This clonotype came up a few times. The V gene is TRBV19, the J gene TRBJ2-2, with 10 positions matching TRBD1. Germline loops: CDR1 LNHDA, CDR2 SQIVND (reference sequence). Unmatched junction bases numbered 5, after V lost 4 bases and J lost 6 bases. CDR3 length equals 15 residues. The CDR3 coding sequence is TGTGCCAGTAGTAAGGACAGGGGGGGTTCCGGGGAGCTGTTTTTT. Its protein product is CASSKDRGGSGELFF.

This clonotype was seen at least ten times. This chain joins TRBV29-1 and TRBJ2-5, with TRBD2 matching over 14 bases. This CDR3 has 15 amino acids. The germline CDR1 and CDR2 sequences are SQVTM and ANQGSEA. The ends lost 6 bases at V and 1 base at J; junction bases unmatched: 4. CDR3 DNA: TGCAGCGTCGAGGGGACTAGCGGGAGCCAAGAGACCCAGTACTTC. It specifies CSVEGTSGSQETQYF.

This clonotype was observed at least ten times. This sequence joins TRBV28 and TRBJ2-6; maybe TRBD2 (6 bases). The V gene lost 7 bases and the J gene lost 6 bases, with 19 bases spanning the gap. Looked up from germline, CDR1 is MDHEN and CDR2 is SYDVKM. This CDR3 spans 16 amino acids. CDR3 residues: CASNPIKGGEANVLTF. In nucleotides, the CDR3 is TGTGCCAGCAATCCGATCAAGGGCGGGGAGGCCAACGTCCTGACTTTC.

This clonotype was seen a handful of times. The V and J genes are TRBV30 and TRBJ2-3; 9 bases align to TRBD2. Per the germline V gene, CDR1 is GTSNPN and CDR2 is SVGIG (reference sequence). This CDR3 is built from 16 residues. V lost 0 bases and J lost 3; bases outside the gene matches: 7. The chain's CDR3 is CAWSVGLAGVTDTQYF. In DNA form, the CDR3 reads TGTGCCTGGAGTGTAGGTTTAGCGGGAGTAACAGATACGCAGTATTTT. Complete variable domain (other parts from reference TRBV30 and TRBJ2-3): SQTIHQWPATLVQPVGSPLSLECTVEGTSNPNLYWYRQAAGRGLQLLFYSVGIGQISSEVPQNLSASRPQDRQFILSSKKLLLSDSGFYLCAWSVGLAGVTDTQYFGPGTRLTVL.

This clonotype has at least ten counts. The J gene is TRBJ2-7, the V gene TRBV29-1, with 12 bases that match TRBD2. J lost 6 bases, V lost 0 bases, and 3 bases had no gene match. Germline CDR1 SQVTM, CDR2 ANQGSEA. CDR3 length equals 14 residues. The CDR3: CSVEETSGGLEQYF. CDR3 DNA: TGCAGCGTTGAAGAGACTAGCGGGGGTCTCGAGCAGTACTTC.

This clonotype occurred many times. This chain's CDR3 is CASSFTPRRGRGDTGELFF. In DNA, the CDR3 is TGTGCCAGCAGCTTTACCCCCCGCCGCGGGAGGGGTGACACCGGGGAGCTGTTTTTT. The chain combines TRBV11-1 with TRBJ2-2, with TRBD2 matching 9 bases. CDR3 length: 19 amino acids. Trimming cost V 3 bases and J 3 bases; bases outside gene matches: 14. Germline V lookup: CDR1 SGHAT, CDR2 FQDESV (reference sequence). Full variable domain (missing parts from reference TRBV11-1 and TRBJ2-2): EAEVAQSPRYKITEKSQAVAFWCDPISGHATLYWYRQILGQGPELLVQFQDESVVDDSQLPKDRFSAERLKGVDSTLKIQPAELGDSAMYLCASSFTPRRGRGDTGELFFGEGSRLTVL.

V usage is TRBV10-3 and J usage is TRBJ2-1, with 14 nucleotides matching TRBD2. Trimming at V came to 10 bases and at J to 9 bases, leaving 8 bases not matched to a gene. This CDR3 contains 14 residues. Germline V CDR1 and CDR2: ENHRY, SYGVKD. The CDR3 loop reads CATGTSGRFTEQFF. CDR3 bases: TGTGCCACGGGGACTAGCGGGAGATTCACTGAGCAGTTCTTC.